The 18 T cell receptor beta chains in this list originate from one sample, sequenced in a study of T cell responses to AZD1222 COVID-19 vaccine. Generated by immunoSEQ multiplex PCR, the TCRdb table keeps only in-frame clones and is missing some. The sample carries 80,000 or so clones, 65% to 85% recorded once. Sequencing was performed on peripheral blood, taken on day 0 of AZD1222 vaccination. The receptors stem from an adult in good health.

The chain carries TRBV27 and TRBJ1-2; the D gene is possibly TRBD1 (6 bases). Germline lookup yields CDR1 MNHEY and CDR2 SMNVEV (reference sequence). CDR3 length equals 14 residues. V lost 6 bases, J lost 7 bases, and 18 bases lay in between. The CDR3 DNA follows: TGTGCCAGCAGCAGGACAGCTACCCTAACTGGCTACACCTTC. It yields the protein CASSRTATLTGYTF.

The chain joins TRBV10-1 to TRBJ2-7, with 8 bases matching TRBD2. The germline CDR1 and CDR2 sequences are WNHNN and SYGVQD (reference sequence). This CDR3 is 15 amino acids long. Trimming cost V 9 bases and J 1 base; bases outside gene matches: 11. The CDR3: CASPVVSGSSYEQYF. The CDR3 DNA sequence: TGCGCCAGTCCTGTAGTGAGCGGGAGTTCCTACGAGCAGTACTTC.

The chain uses TRBV3-1 (or the pseudogene TRBV3-2) and TRBJ2-2; D is tentatively TRBD1 or TRBD2 (5 bases each). Between the trimmed V and J ends, which lost 0 bases and 7 bases, there was a span of 12 bases. Per germline, CDR1 LGHDT and CDR2 YNNKEL (reference sequence). The CDR3 covers 15 residues. The CDR3 DNA follows: TGTGCCAGCAGCCAAGATGGGGGAGCCCGCGGGGAGCTGTTTTTT. It yields the protein CASSQDGGARGELFF.

This chain uses TRBV7-2 with TRBJ1-2, with a tentative D call TRBD1 (6 bases). The V end lost 3 bases, the J end lost 6 bases, and 11 bases lay between the germline ends. CDR3 length: 13 residues. The germline gives CDR1 SGHTA, CDR2 FQGNSA. The CDR3 spells CASSFSGANGYTF. CDR3 DNA: TGTGCCAGCAGCTTCTCAGGGGCGAATGGCTACACCTTC.

The sample holds one count of this clone. The J gene is TRBJ2-1, the V gene TRBV9; tentatively, D is TRBD1 (6 bases). V lost 1 base and J lost 7, with 15 bases in between. Looked up from germline, CDR1 is SGDLS and CDR2 is YYNGEE. The CDR3 spans 15 residues. The CDR3 DNA reads TGTGCCAGCAGCGTATCGGGACACCGTGGGAATGAGCAGTTCTTC. Protein: CASSVSGHRGNEQFF.

This chain connects TRBV19 to TRBJ1-4; the match to TRBD1 covers 7 bases. Trimming cost V 3 bases and J 9 bases; bases outside gene matches: 10. CDR1 and CDR2 from the germline V gene are LNHDA and SQIVND (reference sequence). CDR3 size: 15 residues. CDR3 coding DNA: TGTGCCAGTAGTATGGGCGGACAGGTTTTGAAAAAACTGTTTTTT. Translation: CASSMGGQVLKKLFF.

The V gene is TRBV30, the J gene TRBJ2-4; D ambiguous. In germline, CDR1 is GTSNPN, CDR2 SVGIG (reference sequence). V was clipped by 8 bases and J by 0 bases, with 17 bases between them. The CDR3 extends over 15 amino acids. Written as DNA, the CDR3 is TGTGCCCTTTCCCGTAGCCCCCTAGCCAAAAACATTCAGTACTTC. As protein: CALSRSPLAKNIQYF. The complete variable domain, with remaining parts taken from reference TRBV30 and TRBJ2-4, reads SQTIHQWPATLVQPVGSPLSLECTVEGTSNPNLYWYRQAAGRGLQLLFYSVGIGQISSEVPQNLSASRPQDRQFILSSKKLLLSDSGFYLCALSRSPLAKNIQYFGAGTRLSVL.

The chain is built from TRBV6-5 and TRBJ1-1, with 7 positions matching TRBD1. Per germline, CDR1 MNHEY and CDR2 SVGAGI. With V trimmed by 7 bases and J by 5 bases, 10 bases remained unmatched. This CDR3 has 14 residues. The chain's CDR3 is CASTGGGDGTEAFF. In DNA form, the CDR3 reads TGTGCCAGCACTGGAGGGGGCGATGGTACTGAAGCTTTCTTT.

The chain carries TRBV30 and TRBJ1-6; 10 nucleotides match TRBD1. Trimming removed 4 bases from V and 8 bases from J; junction bases left unmatched: 5. The CDR3 contains 14 residues. Germline-derived CDR1 and CDR2 are GTSNPN and SVGIG (reference sequence). The CDR3 protein is CAWNLGQGDSPLHF. CDR3 DNA sequence: TGTGCCTGGAACCTCGGACAGGGGGATTCACCCCTCCACTTT.

About this clone itself: Mismatch with germline at one junction end may stem from a read error. The chain joins TRBV18 to TRBJ2-3; 13 bases are shared with TRBD2. The CDR3 totals 15 residues. CDR1 and CDR2 (germline): KGHSH, LQKENI. The CDR3 is CATSRTSGRADTQYF. The CDR3 bases are TGTGCCACCTCAAGGACTAGCGGGAGAGCAGATACGCAGTATTTT. The full variable domain, with the rest looked up from reference TRBV18 and TRBJ2-3, is NAGVMQNPRHLVRRRGQEARLRCSPMKGHSHVYWYRQLPEEGLKFMVYLQKENIIDESGMPKERFSAEFPKEGPSILRIQQVVRGDSAAYFCATSRTSGRADTQYFGPGTRLTVL.

The rearrangement joins TRBV25-1 to TRBJ2-1; 9 nucleotides align to TRBD1. In germline, CDR1 is MGHDK, CDR2 SYGVNS. With V trimmed by 2 bases and J by 7 bases, 9 bases remained unmatched. This CDR3 is built from 16 residues. CDR3 nucleotide sequence: TGTGCCAGCAGTGAACAGGAAACAGGGGGCGAAAATGAGCAGTTCTTC. Amino acids: CASSEQETGGENEQFF.

This clone appeared a single time. This rearrangement joins TRBV5-1 to TRBJ1-5; D is unclear. Germline V gene sequence: CDR1 SGHRS, CDR2 YFSETQ. The CDR3 runs 14 residues. V was trimmed by 1 base and J by 5 bases, leaving 10 bases between them. The CDR3 region has the DNA TGCGCCAGCAGCTTGAGGGCGGTAGATCAGCCCCAGCATTTT. Translated: CASSLRAVDQPQHF.

The chain carries TRBV20-1 and TRBJ2-7; a weak D match, TRBD1 (6 bases). V was cut by 3 bases and J by 7 bases, with 16 bases left in between. Looked up from germline, CDR1 is DFQATT and CDR2 is SNEGSKA (reference sequence). This CDR3 contains 13 residues. The CDR3 DNA reads TGCAGTGCTAGTCGGGTGGGGGCTGAAGAGCAGTACTTC. Residues: CSASRVGAEEQYF.

The CDR3 here is CASSQDRSGLDGDTQYF. CDR3 DNA sequence: TGCGCCAGCAGCCAAGATCGGAGCGGGCTGGATGGAGATACGCAGTATTTT. This chain uses TRBV4-1 with TRBJ2-3, with D possibly matching TRBD2 (6 bases). Germline V gives CDR1 MGHRA, CDR2 YSYEKL. V shed 0 bases and J shed 5 bases, with 18 bases lying between them. The CDR3 covers 17 residues.

This clone was counted once. The chain couples TRBV7-9 to TRBJ2-3; 7 positions agree with TRBD2. The CDR3 is 16 amino acids. Trimming took 11 bases from V and 2 from J; bases not matched to a gene: 16. Per germline, CDR1 SEHNR and CDR2 FQNEAQ (reference sequence). The CDR3 coding sequence is TGTGCCTCCAGGGAGGGTAGCGGGCAACTCACAGATACGCAGTATTTT. Residues: CASREGSGQLTDTQYF.

The chain employs TRBV20-1 and TRBJ2-1; 7 bases are a match to TRBD2. The germline CDR1 and CDR2 sequences are DFQATT and SNEGSKA (reference sequence). The CDR3 is made up of 13 amino acids. V lost 3 bases to trimming and J lost 3 bases; unmatched junction nucleotides: 2. CDR3 amino acids: CSASASGYNEQFF. The DNA for the CDR3 is TGCAGTGCTAGTGCTAGCGGCTACAATGAGCAGTTCTTC.

This chain uses TRBV7-9 with TRBJ2-5; D remains unclear. Trimming took 1 base from V and 2 from J, leaving 11 bases between them. The CDR3 length is 15 residues. Germline loops: CDR1 SEHNR, CDR2 FQNEAQ (reference sequence). The CDR3 here is CASSLEGWLQETQYF. CDR3 nucleotide sequence: TGTGCCAGCAGCTTAGAAGGTTGGCTACAAGAGACCCAGTACTTC.

The rearrangement uses TRBV5-4 and TRBJ1-2, with unresolved D. The CDR3 loop spans 12 amino acids. Germline-derived CDR1 and CDR2 are SGHNT and YYREEE (reference sequence). Trimming removed 0 bases at V and 6 bases at J, with 6 bases between. CDR3 nucleotides: TGTGCCAGCAGCTTGGACAGCGATGGCTACACCTTC. Protein: CASSLDSDGYTF.